This TCR beta chain was identified in a study of radiotherapy plus CTLA-4 blockade in lung cancer. Study-wide context: Across the patients, objective responses occurred in about 18%, and disease control in roughly 30%.

Broader study findings: Following radiotherapy plus ipilimumab, tumor-derived TCR clones expanded in the blood.

V shed 3 bases and J 3 bases; nucleotides not matched to a gene: 9. Germline V gives CDR1 SGHNT, CDR2 YYREEE (reference sequence). The CDR3 has 16 amino acids. The repertoire was sequenced with immunoSEQ multiplex PCR; TCRdb's copy has only in-frame clones and lacks some. Here the sample spans 45,000 to 55,000 clones, roughly 84% being singletons. Regarding this clone: The antigen remains undetermined.

The chain employs TRBV5-4 and TRBJ2-7; 10 bases fit TRBD1. The receptor's source is a human donor with non-small cell lung cancer who had a partial response to radiotherapy plus ipilimumab. Sequences were derived from peripheral blood, sampled from a patient treated with radiotherapy plus ipilimumab. The CDR3 bases are TGTGCCAGCAGCTCAGATCTAGGGACAGGGGACTACGAGCAGTACTTC. Amino acids: CASSSDLGTGDYEQYF.